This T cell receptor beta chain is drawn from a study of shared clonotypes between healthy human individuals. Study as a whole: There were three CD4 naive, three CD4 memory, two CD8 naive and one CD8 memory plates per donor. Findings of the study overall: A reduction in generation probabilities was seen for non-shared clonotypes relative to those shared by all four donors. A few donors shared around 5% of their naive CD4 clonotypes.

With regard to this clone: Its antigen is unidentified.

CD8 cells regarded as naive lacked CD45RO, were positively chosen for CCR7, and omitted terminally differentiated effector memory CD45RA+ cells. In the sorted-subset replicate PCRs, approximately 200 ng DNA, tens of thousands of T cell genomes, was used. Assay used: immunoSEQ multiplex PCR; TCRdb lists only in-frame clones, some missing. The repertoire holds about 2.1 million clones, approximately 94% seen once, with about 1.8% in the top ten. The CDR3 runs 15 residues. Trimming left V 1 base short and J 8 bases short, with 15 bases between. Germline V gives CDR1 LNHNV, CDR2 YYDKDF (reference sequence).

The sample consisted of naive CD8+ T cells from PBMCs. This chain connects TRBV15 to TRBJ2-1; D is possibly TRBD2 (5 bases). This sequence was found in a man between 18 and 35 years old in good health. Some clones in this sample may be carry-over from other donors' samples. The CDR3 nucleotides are TGTGCCACCAGCAGAGCGGGTCCCACCGGGGATGAGCAGTTCTTC. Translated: CATSRAGPTGDEQFF.